Sequencing of this T cell receptor (beta chain) was carried out in a study of T-cell memory formation after mild COVID-19. Whole-study results and caveats: The CD4+ clones that contracted clustered mainly within CM and EM, and the CD8+ clones concentrated in EMRA. Clones that shrank (day 15 to 85) were balanced CD4/CD8, whereas later expanders leaned CD4+.

This clonotype was found a few times. Its antigen is still unknown. From 5'RACE with constant-segment primers came TCR alpha and TCR beta cDNA libraries that carried sample barcodes and UMIs. Each CDR3 protein gets one entry after TCRdb re-called the 5' RACE reads with MiXCR. The profile shows roughly 100,000 distinct CDR3 sequences, approximately 17% of them singletons. The CDR3 spans 17 residues. Germline CDR1 reads SGHVS; CDR2 reads FQNEAQ. With 3 bases removed from V and 5 bases from J, the gap between germline ends came to 21 bases. Sequencing used PBMCs or a T cell subset sorted from them (not recorded which). This TCR was recovered from an adult woman who had mild COVID-19 (a few samples of this study predate the infection). Cell type and time point are not known. The chain recombines TRBV7-8 with TRBJ2-3, with D possibly being TRBD1 or TRBD2 (5 bases each). The CDR3 DNA reads TGTGCCAGCAGCTTCGAGGTGGCCCCTGGGGGACGAGATACGCAGTATTTT. Translated, it gives CASSFEVAPGGRDTQYF.